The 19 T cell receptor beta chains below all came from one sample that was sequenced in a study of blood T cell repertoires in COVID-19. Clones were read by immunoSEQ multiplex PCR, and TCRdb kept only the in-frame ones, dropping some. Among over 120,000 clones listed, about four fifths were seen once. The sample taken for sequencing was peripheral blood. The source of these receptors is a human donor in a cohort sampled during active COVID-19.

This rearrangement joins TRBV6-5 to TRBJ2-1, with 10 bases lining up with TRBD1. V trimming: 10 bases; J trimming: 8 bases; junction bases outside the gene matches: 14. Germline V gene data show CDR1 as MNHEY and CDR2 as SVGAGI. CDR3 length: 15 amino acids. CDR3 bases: TGTGCCACCATATCCGGACAGGGGGTAAGCGATGAGCAGTTCTTC. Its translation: CATISGQGVSDEQFF.

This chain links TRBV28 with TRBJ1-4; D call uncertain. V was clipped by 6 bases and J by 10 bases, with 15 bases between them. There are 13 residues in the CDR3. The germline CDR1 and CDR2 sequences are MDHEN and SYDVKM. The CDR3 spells CASRTTAAGKLFF. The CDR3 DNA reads TGTGCCAGCAGGACTACAGCGGCTGGAAAACTGTTTTTT.

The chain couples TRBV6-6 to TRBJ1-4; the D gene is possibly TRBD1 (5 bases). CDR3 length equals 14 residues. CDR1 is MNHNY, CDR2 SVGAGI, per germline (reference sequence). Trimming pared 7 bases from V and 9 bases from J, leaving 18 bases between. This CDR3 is CASNPGTTDQKLFF. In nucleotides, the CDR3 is TGTGCCAGCAACCCCGGGACTACCGATCAAAAACTGTTTTTT.

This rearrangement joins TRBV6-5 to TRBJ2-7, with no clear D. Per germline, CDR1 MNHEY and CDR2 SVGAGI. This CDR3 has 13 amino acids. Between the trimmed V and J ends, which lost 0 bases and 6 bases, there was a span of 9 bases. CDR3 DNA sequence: TGTGCCAGCAGTTACTCGAAGTCGGTCGAGCAGTACTTC. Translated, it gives CASSYSKSVEQYF.

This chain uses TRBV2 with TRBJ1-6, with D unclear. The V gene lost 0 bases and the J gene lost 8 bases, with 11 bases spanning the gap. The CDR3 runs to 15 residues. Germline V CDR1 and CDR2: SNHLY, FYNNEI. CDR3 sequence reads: CASSEAGRMDSPLHF. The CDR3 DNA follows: TGTGCCAGCAGTGAAGCGGGCAGAATGGATTCACCCCTCCACTTT.

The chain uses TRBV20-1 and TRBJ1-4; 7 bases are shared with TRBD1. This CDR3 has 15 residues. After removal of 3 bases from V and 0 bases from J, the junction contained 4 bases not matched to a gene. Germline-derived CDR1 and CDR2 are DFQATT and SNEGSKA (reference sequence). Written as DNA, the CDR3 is TGCAGTGCTAGTGTCAGGGGGGCAACTAATGAAAAACTGTTTTTT. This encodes CSASVRGATNEKLFF.

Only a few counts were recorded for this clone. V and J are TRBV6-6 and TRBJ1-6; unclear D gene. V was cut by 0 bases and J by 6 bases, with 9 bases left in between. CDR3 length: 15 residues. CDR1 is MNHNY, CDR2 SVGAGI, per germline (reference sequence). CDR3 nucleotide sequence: TGTGCCAGCAGTTACTCGAGAACCGCTAATTCACCCCTCCACTTT. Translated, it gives CASSYSRTANSPLHF.

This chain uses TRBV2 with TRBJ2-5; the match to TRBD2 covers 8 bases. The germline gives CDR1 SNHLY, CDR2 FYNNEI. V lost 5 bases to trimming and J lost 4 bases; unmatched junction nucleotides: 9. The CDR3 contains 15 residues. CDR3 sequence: CASSRDTGGAETQYF. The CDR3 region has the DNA TGTGCCAGCAGTCGCGACACGGGGGGGGCAGAGACCCAGTACTTC.

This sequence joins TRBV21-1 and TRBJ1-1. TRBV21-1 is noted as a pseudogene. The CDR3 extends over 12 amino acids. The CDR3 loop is CASSKEPSGAFF. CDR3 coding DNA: TGTGCCAGCAGCAAAGAACCAAGCGGGGCTTTCTTT.

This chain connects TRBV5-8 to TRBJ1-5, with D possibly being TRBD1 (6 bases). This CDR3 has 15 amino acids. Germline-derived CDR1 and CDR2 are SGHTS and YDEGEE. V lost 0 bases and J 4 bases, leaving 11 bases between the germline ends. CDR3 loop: CASSLVRTGNQPQHF. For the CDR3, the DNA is TGTGCCAGCAGCTTGGTACGAACAGGGAATCAGCCCCAGCATTTT.

CDR3 protein: CASRRGQGSYEQYF. The CDR3 DNA reads TGTGCCAGCAGGAGGGGACAGGGGTCCTACGAGCAGTACTTC. J is TRBJ2-7 and V is TRBV11-2, with 10 bases aligning to TRBD1. The J segment lost 1 base and the V segment lost 6 bases, leaving 3 bases of the junction unmatched. The CDR3 extends over 14 amino acids. Germline V gene sequence: CDR1 SGHAT, CDR2 FQNNGV.

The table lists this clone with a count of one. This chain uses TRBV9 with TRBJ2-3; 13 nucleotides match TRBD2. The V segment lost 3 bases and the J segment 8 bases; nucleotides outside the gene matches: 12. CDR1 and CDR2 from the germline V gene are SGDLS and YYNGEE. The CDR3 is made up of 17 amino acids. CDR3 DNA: TGTGCCAGCAGCGCCGGACTAGCGGGGGCCGCCGGGGCTACGCAGTATTTT. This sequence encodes CASSAGLAGAAGATQYF.

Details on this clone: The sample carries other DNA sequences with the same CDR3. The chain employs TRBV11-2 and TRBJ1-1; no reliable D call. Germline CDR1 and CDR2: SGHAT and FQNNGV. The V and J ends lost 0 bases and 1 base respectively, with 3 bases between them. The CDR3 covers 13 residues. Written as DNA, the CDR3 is TGTGCCAGCAGCTTAGAGAGGAACACTGAAGCTTTCTTT. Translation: CASSLERNTEAFF.

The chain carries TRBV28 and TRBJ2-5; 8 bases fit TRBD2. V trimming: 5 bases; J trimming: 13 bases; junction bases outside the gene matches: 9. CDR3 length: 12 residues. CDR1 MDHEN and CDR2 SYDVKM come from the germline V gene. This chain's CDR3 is CASSPHGLAPYF. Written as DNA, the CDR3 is TGTGCCAGCAGTCCTCACGGACTAGCTCCGTACTTC. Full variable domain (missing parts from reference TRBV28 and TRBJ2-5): DVKVTQSSRYLVKRTGEKVFLECVQDMDHENMFWYRQDPGLGLRLIYFSYDVKMKEKGDIPEGYSVSREKKERFSLILESASTNQTSMYLCASSPHGLAPYFGPGTRLLVL.

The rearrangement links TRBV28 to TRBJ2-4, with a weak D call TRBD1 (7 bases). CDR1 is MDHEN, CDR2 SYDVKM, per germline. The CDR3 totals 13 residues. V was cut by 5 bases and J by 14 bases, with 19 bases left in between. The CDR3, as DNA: TGTGCCAGCAGTCCACAGGGGACCGGGAGAGAGTACTTC. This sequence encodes CASSPQGTGREYF. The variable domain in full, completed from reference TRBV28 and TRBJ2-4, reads DVKVTQSSRYLVKRTGEKVFLECVQDMDHENMFWYRQDPGLGLRLIYFSYDVKMKEKGDIPEGYSVSREKKERFSLILESASTNQTSMYLCASSPQGTGREYFGAGTRLSVL.

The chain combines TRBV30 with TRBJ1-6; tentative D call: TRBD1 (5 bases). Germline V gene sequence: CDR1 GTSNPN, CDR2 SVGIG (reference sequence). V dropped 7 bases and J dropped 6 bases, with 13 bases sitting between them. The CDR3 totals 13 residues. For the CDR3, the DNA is TGTGCCTCAAATCAGGGTGGTAATTCACCCCTCCACTTT. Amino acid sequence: CASNQGGNSPLHF.

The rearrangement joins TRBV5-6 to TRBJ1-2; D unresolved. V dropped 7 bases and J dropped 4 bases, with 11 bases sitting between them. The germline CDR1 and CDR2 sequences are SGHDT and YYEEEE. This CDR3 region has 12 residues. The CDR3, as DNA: TGTGCCAGCGCGACATCTCCCTATGGCTACACCTTC. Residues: CASATSPYGYTF.

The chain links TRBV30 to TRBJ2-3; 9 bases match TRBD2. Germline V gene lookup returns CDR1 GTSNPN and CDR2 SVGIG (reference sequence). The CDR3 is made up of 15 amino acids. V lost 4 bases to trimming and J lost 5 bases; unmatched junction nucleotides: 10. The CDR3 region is CAWTLGLANRDTQYF. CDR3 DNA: TGTGCCTGGACCCTGGGACTAGCAAATAGAGATACGCAGTATTTT.

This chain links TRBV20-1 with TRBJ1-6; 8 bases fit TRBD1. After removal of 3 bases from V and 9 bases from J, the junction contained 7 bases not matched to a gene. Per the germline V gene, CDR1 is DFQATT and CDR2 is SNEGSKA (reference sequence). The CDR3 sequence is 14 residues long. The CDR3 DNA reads TGCAGTGCTAGTGCCGGACAGGGAGCTTCACCCCTCCACTTT. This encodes CSASAGQGASPLHF.